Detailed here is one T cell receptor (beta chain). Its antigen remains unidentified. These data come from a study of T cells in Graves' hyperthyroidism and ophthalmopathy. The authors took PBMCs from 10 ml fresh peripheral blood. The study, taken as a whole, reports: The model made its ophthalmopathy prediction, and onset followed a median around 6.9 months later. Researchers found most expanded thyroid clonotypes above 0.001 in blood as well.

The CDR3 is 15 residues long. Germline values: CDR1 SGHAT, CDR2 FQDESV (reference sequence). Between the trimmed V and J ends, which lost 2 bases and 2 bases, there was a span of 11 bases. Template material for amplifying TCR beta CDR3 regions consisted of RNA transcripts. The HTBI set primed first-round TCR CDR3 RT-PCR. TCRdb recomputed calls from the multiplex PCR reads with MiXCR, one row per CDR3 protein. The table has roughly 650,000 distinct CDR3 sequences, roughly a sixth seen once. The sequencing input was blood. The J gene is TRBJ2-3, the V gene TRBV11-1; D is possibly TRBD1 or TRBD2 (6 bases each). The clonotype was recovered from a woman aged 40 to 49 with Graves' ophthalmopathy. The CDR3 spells CASSLMEGDTDTQYF. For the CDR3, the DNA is TGTGCCAGCAGCTTAATGGAGGGGGACACAGATACGCAGTATTTT. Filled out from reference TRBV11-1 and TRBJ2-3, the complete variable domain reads EAEVAQSPRYKITEKSQAVAFWCDPISGHATLYWYRQILGQGPELLVQFQDESVVDDSQLPKDRFSAERLKGVDSTLKIQPAELGDSAMYLCASSLMEGDTDTQYFGPGTRLTVL.